Below, 10 T cell receptor beta chains from the same sample are listed, as sequenced in a study of response to subunit inactivated influenza vaccine. TCRdb redid the calling of the RT-PCR reads with MiXCR, one entry per CDR3 protein. The top ten hold 10% to 13% of the sample, which has 550,000 to 650,000 distinct CDR3 sequences, approximately 12% seen once. This material consisted of PBMCs from blood, taken on the day of vaccination. The receptors originated from a middle-aged man who received an inactivated influenza vaccine.

This clonotype was detected ten times or more. The V and J genes are TRBV27 and TRBJ1-1; D remains unclear. The germline gives CDR1 MNHEY, CDR2 SMNVEV (reference sequence). There are 14 residues in the CDR3. The V end lost 6 bases, the J end lost 1 base, and 12 bases lay between the germline ends. The CDR3 loop reads CASRNSDRNTEAFF. CDR3 in DNA: TGTGCCAGCAGAAATTCGGACCGGAACACTGAAGCTTTCTTT.

This clonotype occurred a few times. This chain connects TRBV20-1 to TRBJ2-1; D perhaps matches TRBD2 (5 bases). V was shortened by 0 bases and J by 0 bases, with 15 bases between the two germline ends. The CDR3 contains 17 residues. Looked up from germline, CDR1 is DFQATT and CDR2 is SNEGSKA (reference sequence). The CDR3 DNA sequence: TGCAGTGCTAGAGATTATAACGGAGGTGGCTCCTACAATGAGCAGTTCTTC. This sequence encodes CSARDYNGGGSYNEQFF.

This clonotype was detected a few times. The genes are TRBV2 and TRBJ2-1, with 8 bases lining up with TRBD2. V lost 6 bases, J lost 9 bases, and 16 bases stayed unmatched. This CDR3 is 16 amino acids long. The germline CDR1 and CDR2 sequences are SNHLY and FYNNEI. CDR3 loop: CASRPIVTSADVEQFF. CDR3 DNA sequence: TGTGCCAGCAGACCGATAGTGACTAGCGCCGACGTTGAGCAGTTCTTC.

This clonotype turned up a few times. Its ends do not fully match the called genes, so a read error is possible. This chain uses TRBV7-7 with TRBJ2-1; 11 bases align to TRBD1. This CDR3 spans 15 amino acids. Germline V lookup: CDR1 SSHAT, CDR2 FNYEAQ (reference sequence). The CDR3 loop reads CASSKGQGAGYEQFF. The DNA for the CDR3 is TGTGCTAGCAGCAAAGGACAGGGGGCAGGTTATGAGCAGTTCTTC.

This clonotype was detected only a few times. The V call is TRBV20-1, the J call TRBJ2-2, with D tentatively TRBD1 or TRBD2 (5 bases each). The germline V and J ends were trimmed by 0 bases and 6 bases, with 17 bases remaining between them. The CDR3 totals 16 residues. CDR1 is DFQATT and CDR2 is SNEGSKA in the germline V gene (reference sequence). CDR3 sequence reads: CSARDMAPVGAGELFF. As DNA, the CDR3 is TGCAGTGCTAGAGATATGGCTCCAGTGGGGGCCGGGGAGCTGTTTTTT.

The chain uses TRBV9 and TRBJ1-1; TRBD1 matches at 10 bases. Germline V gene lookup returns CDR1 SGDLS and CDR2 YYNGEE. With V trimmed by 1 base and J by 4 bases, 7 bases remained unmatched. The CDR3 extends over 16 amino acids. The CDR3 loop reads CASSVTTGTGVTEAFF. The CDR3 region has the DNA TGTGCCAGCAGCGTAACAACCGGGACAGGGGTCACTGAAGCTTTCTTT. Combining the CDR3 with reference TRBV9 and TRBJ1-1 gives the whole variable domain DSGVTQTPKHLITATGQRVTLRCSPRSGDLSVYWYQQSLDQGLQFLIQYYNGEERAKGNILERFSAQQFPDLHSELNLSSLELGDSALYFCASSVTTGTGVTEAFFGQGTRLTVV.

The gene calls are TRBV7-6 and TRBJ2-1; D gene uncertain. The CDR3 runs to 13 residues. Deletions cut 4 bases from V and 6 bases from J, with 10 bases between. Germline values: CDR1 SGHVS, CDR2 FNYEAQ. The DNA of the CDR3 is TGTGCCAGCAGCTCCGGTCGTCGCAATGAGCAGTTCTTC. It translates to CASSSGRRNEQFF.

This clonotype appeared a few times. The rearrangement joins TRBV27 to TRBJ1-2; D is unclear. V was shortened by 0 bases and J by 3 bases, with 8 bases between the two germline ends. The CDR3 is 14 residues long. CDR1 MNHEY and CDR2 SMNVEV come from the germline V gene (reference sequence). The CDR3 loop is CASSLSYRDYGYTF. CDR3 sequence (DNA): TGTGCCAGCAGTTTATCATACAGAGACTATGGCTACACCTTC.

A few counts support this clonotype. The CDR3 loop reads CSVIRDPEQYF. DNA for the CDR3: TGCAGCGTTATCCGGGACCCCGAGCAGTACTTC. This chain joins TRBV29-1 and TRBJ2-7, with D perhaps assigned TRBD1 or TRBD2 (5 bases each). CDR3 length: 11 amino acids. The ends were cut back, 5 bases at V and 6 bases at J, with 11 bases in the middle. CDR1 and CDR2 from the germline V gene are SQVTM and ANQGSEA.

At least ten counts were recorded for this clonotype. The chain combines TRBV6-1 with TRBJ1-2; unclear D gene. Looked up from germline, CDR1 is MNHNS and CDR2 is SASEGT. CDR3 length: 15 residues. Trimming left V 5 bases short and J 4 bases short, with 17 bases between. The CDR3 DNA reads TGTGCCAGCAGTAAACCCCCGGGTCGATTCTATGGCTACACCTTC. This translates into CASSKPPGRFYGYTF.